Below, 20 T cell receptor beta chains from the same sample are listed, as sequenced in a study of T cell responses to AZD1222 COVID-19 vaccine. Produced via immunoSEQ multiplex PCR; TCRdb's table is partial and in-frame only. This repertoire shows 150,000 to 200,000 clones, 90% to 95% found once; its top ten account for 1% to 1.5%. This material consisted of peripheral blood, taken 28 days after the second AZD1222 dose. All receptors derive from an adult who received the AZD1222 COVID-19 vaccine.

The chain links TRBV12-3 or TRBV12-4 to TRBJ1-1; no definite D call. CDR3 length: 11 amino acids. V was trimmed by 3 bases and J by 8 bases, leaving 7 bases between them. The CDR3 loop reads CASSLFSEAFF. DNA for the CDR3: TGTGCCAGCAGTTTGTTTAGCGAAGCTTTCTTT.

The V and J genes are TRBV5-1 and TRBJ2-1, with 10 bases aligning to TRBD1. Germline V CDR1 and CDR2: SGHRS, YFSETQ. The length of the CDR3 is 16 residues. V lost 0 bases and J lost 4; bases outside the gene matches: 4. As DNA, the CDR3 is TGCGCCAGCAGCTTGGTTTCGGGACAGGGGTACAATGAGCAGTTCTTC. Its translation: CASSLVSGQGYNEQFF.

J is TRBJ2-7 and V is TRBV18; a weak D match, TRBD2 (5 bases). Germline V gene data show CDR1 as KGHSH and CDR2 as LQKENI. The CDR3 has 15 residues. Trimming cost V 3 bases and J 1 base, with 13 bases left between them. This chain's CDR3 is CASSPSGMQSYEQYF. DNA for the CDR3: TGTGCCAGCTCACCCTCCGGGATGCAATCCTACGAGCAGTACTTC.

The chain recombines TRBV4-2 with TRBJ2-7; weak D call: TRBD1 (5 bases). Germline V gene data show CDR1 as LGHNA and CDR2 as YNFKEQ. This CDR3 comprises 15 residues. The V end was cut by 1 base, the J end by 1 base, with 11 bases between. Written as DNA, the CDR3 is TGTGCCAGCAGCCAAGCCCGGACACGGTCCTACGAGCAGTACTTC. It translates to CASSQARTRSYEQYF.

Turning to this clone: The same CDR3 can be traced to other DNA sequences in this sample. V usage is TRBV28 and J usage is TRBJ1-1; D unclear. The germline CDR1 and CDR2 sequences are MDHEN and SYDVKM. Deletions cut 2 bases from V and 1 base from J, with 8 bases between. The CDR3 consists of 14 residues. The CDR3 DNA follows: TGTGCCAGCAGTTTAGTACAGAAGAACACTGAAGCTTTCTTT. Translated, it gives CASSLVQKNTEAFF.

The J gene is TRBJ1-1, the V gene TRBV7-8, with TRBD1 as a possible D gene (5 bases). The germline V gene has CDR1 SGHVS and CDR2 FQNEAQ. CDR3 size: 17 residues. Trimming removed 7 bases at V and 0 bases at J, with 21 bases between. Written as DNA, the CDR3 is TGTGCCAGCAACCCTCTCGCGGGACGGGCCATGAACACTGAAGCTTTCTTT. Translated: CASNPLAGRAMNTEAFF.

The chain combines TRBV11-3 with TRBJ1-6; D ambiguous. The CDR3 extends over 13 amino acids. Germline assignment: CDR1 SGHNT and CDR2 YENEEA. V dropped 5 bases and J dropped 9 bases, with 11 bases sitting between them. CDR3 residues: CASSQDSRSPLHF. The CDR3 nucleotides read TGTGCCAGCAGCCAGGATTCTCGTTCACCCCTCCACTTT. The full variable domain, rest sourced from reference TRBV11-3 and TRBJ1-6, is EAGVVQSPRYKIIEKKQPVAFWCNPISGHNTLYWYLQNLGQGPELLIRYENEEAVDDSQLPKDRFSAERLKGVDSTLKIQPAELGDSAVYLCASSQDSRSPLHFGNGTRLTVT.

This chain connects TRBV19 to TRBJ2-2; D is unresolved. V lost 8 bases and J 0 bases, leaving 13 bases between the germline ends. Germline V gene lookup returns CDR1 LNHDA and CDR2 SQIVND (reference sequence). CDR3 length: 15 residues. The CDR3 is CASSARTPNTGELFF. The CDR3 nucleotides are TGTGCCAGTTCAGCACGGACGCCGAACACCGGGGAGCTGTTTTTT.

The CDR3 here is CASSKFSTGGQLKNSPLHF. CDR3 nucleotides: TGTGCCAGCAGCAAATTCTCCACCGGGGGACAATTGAAAAATTCACCCCTCCACTTT. The chain employs TRBV21-1 and TRBJ1-6. TRBV21-1 is described as a pseudogene. The CDR3 is made up of 19 amino acids.

The rearrangement uses TRBV5-1 and TRBJ1-5, with a tentative D call TRBD1 (5 bases). The CDR3 consists of 13 residues. Trimming left V 4 bases short and J 4 bases short, with 9 bases between. In germline, CDR1 is SGHRS, CDR2 YFSETQ. The CDR3 DNA is TGCGCCAGCAGCCCGGAGGGGAATCAGCCCCAGCATTTT. This translates into CASSPEGNQPQHF.

The V gene is TRBV11-3, the J gene TRBJ2-7; no definite D call. Per germline, CDR1 SGHNT and CDR2 YENEEA. The CDR3 is 13 amino acids. V lost 1 base, J lost 3 bases, and 7 bases lay in between. The CDR3 DNA reads as TGTGCCAGCAGCTTAGCCCCTAGCTACGAGCAGTACTTC. It encodes CASSLAPSYEQYF.

The CDR3 protein is CASSQGRVSDTQYF. DNA for the CDR3: TGTGCCAGCAGCCAAGGGAGAGTATCAGATACGCAGTATTTT. The chain couples TRBV4-2 to TRBJ2-3; D not resolved. The CDR3 is made up of 14 amino acids. V dropped 1 base and J dropped 4 bases, with 9 bases sitting between them. Germline loops: CDR1 LGHNA, CDR2 YNFKEQ.

The rearrangement joins TRBV2 to TRBJ1-5; D is perhaps TRBD1 (5 bases). Germline assignment: CDR1 SNHLY and CDR2 FYNNEI. There are 14 residues in the CDR3. V was shortened by 3 bases and J by 7 bases, with 13 bases between the two germline ends. This chain's CDR3 is CASSDMSRGQPQHF. The CDR3, as DNA: TGTGCCAGCAGTGATATGTCTCGGGGGCAGCCCCAGCATTTT.

The chain couples TRBV4-3 to TRBJ2-3; 7 bases line up with TRBD1. V shed 3 bases and J 3 bases; nucleotides not matched to a gene: 6. CDR1 is LGHNA, CDR2 YSLEER, per germline. This CDR3 is 15 amino acids long. The CDR3 spells CASSQAGTVTDTQYF. Written as DNA, the CDR3 is TGCGCCAGCAGCCAGGCCGGGACAGTGACAGATACGCAGTATTTT.

V and J are TRBV25-1 and TRBJ2-7; perhaps TRBD1 as D (6 bases). This CDR3 spans 14 amino acids. The germline V and J ends were trimmed by 5 bases and 2 bases, with 13 bases remaining between them. CDR1 MGHDK and CDR2 SYGVNS come from the germline V gene. Written as DNA, the CDR3 is TGTGCCAGCAGTACTCGTGACAGGACCTACGAGCAGTACTTC. Its protein product is CASSTRDRTYEQYF.

The chain joins TRBV5-4 to TRBJ2-3; D ambiguous. Germline CDR1 and CDR2: SGHNT and YYREEE (reference sequence). Trimming cost V 0 bases and J 2 bases, with 10 bases left between them. The CDR3 totals 15 residues. Here the CDR3 DNA reads TGTGCCAGCAGCTTGGATCCGATAAACACAGATACGCAGTATTTT. Amino acids: CASSLDPINTDTQYF.

This chain connects TRBV15 to TRBJ1-6; no firm D call. The CDR3 runs to 14 residues. Germline V gene sequence: CDR1 LNHNV, CDR2 YYDKDF (reference sequence). V was pared by 3 bases and J by 9 bases, with 12 bases between. This chain's CDR3 is CATSSGRESSPLHF. CDR3 DNA sequence: TGTGCCACCAGCAGCGGGAGAGAAAGTTCACCCCTCCACTTT.

The V and J genes are TRBV6-2 or TRBV6-3 and TRBJ1-5; D gene uncertain. The V end was cut by 6 bases, the J end by 6 bases, with 9 bases between. CDR1 and CDR2 (germline): MNHEY, SVGEGT. CDR3 length: 12 amino acids. CDR3 protein: CASSSPGQPQHF. Written as DNA, the CDR3 is TGTGCCAGCAGCTCCCCGGGTCAGCCCCAGCATTTT.

The V call is TRBV19, the J call TRBJ2-5; 7 bases line up with TRBD1. Germline V gene lookup returns CDR1 LNHDA and CDR2 SQIVND (reference sequence). The CDR3 covers 16 residues. V trimming: 5 bases; J trimming: 1 base; junction bases outside the gene matches: 10. In nucleotides, the CDR3 is TGTGCCAGTAGTCCCTGGACAGGAGGATTCCAAGAGACCCAGTACTTC. It encodes CASSPWTGGFQETQYF. Variable domain in full (rest from reference TRBV19 and TRBJ2-5): DGGITQSPKYLFRKEGQNVTLSCEQNLNHDAMYWYRQDPGQGLRLIYYSQIVNDFQKGDIAEGYSVSREKKESFPLTVTSAQKNPTAFYLCASSPWTGGFQETQYFGPGTRLLVL.

The J gene is TRBJ2-1, the V gene TRBV19; D is perhaps TRBD2 (6 bases). The germline V gene has CDR1 LNHDA and CDR2 SQIVND (reference sequence). The V gene lost 1 base and the J gene lost 3 bases, with 13 bases spanning the gap. The CDR3 is made up of 16 amino acids. The CDR3, as DNA: TGTGCCAGTAGTATAGGGGACTGGACACTCTACAATGAGCAGTTCTTC. Protein sequence: CASSIGDWTLYNEQFF.